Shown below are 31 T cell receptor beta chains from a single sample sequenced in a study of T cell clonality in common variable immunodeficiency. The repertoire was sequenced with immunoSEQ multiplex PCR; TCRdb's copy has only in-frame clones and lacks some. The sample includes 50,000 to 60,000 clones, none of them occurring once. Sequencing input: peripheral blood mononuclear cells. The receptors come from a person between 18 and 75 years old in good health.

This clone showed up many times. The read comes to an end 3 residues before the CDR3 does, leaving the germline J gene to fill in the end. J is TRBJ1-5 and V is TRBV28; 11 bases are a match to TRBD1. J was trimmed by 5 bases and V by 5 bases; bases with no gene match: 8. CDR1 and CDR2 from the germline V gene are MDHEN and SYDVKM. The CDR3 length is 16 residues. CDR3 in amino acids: CASSRTGGRFYQPQHF. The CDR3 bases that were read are TGTGCCAGCAGTAGGACAGGGGGCCGGTTCTATCAGCCC.

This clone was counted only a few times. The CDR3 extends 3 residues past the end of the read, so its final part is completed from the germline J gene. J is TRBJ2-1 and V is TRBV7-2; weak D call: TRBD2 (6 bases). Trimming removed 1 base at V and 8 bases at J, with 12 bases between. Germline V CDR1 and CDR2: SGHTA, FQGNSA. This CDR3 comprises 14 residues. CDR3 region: CASSLEAGIDEQFF. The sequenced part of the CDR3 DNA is TGTGCCAGCAGCTTAGAGGCGGGAATTGATGAG.

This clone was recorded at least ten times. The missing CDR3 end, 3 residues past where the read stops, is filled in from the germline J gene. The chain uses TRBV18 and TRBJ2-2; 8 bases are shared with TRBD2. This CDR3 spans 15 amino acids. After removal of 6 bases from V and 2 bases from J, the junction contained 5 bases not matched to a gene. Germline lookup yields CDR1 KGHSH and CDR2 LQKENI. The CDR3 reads CASSRGGTNTGELFF. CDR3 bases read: TGTGCCAGCTCCCGCGGGGGGACCAACACCGGGGAG.

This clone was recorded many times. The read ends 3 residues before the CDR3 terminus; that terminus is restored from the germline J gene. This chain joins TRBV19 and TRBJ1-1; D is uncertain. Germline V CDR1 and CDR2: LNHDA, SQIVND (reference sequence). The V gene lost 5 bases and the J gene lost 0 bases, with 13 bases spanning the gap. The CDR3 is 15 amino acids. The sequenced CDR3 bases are TGTGCCAGTAGTCCCCCCTGGCCAATGAACACTGAA. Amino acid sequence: CASSPPWPMNTE. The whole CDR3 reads CASSPPWPMNTEAFF.

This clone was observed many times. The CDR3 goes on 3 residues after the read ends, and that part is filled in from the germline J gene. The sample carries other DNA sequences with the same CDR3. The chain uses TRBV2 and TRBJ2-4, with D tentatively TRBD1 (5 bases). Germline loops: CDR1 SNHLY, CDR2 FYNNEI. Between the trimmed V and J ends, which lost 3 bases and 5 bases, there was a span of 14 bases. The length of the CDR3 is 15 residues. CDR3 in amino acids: CASSEGSGQENIQYF. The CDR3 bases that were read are TGTGCCAGCAGTGAGGGCTCAGGGCAAGAAAACATT.

The sequenced CDR3 bases are TGTGCCAGCAGCCCCAGCGGGACAGATACG. It specifies CASSPSGTDT. The entire CDR3 is CASSPSGTDTQYF. The gene calls are TRBV7-9 and TRBJ2-3, with D perhaps TRBD2 (6 bases). Read coverage stops 3 residues before the CDR3 terminus; the germline J gene supplies the remainder. The CDR3 has 13 residues. Germline values: CDR1 SEHNR, CDR2 FQNEAQ (reference sequence). Trimming stripped 5 bases from V and 3 bases from J, with 9 bases between.

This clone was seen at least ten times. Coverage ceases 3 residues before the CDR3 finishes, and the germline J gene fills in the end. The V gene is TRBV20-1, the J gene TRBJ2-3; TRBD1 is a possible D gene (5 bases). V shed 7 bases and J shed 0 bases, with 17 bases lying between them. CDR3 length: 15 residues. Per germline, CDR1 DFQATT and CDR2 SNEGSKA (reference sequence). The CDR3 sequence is CSGEARASSTDTQYF. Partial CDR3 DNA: TGCAGTGGGGAAGCCAGGGCGTCCAGCACAGATACG.

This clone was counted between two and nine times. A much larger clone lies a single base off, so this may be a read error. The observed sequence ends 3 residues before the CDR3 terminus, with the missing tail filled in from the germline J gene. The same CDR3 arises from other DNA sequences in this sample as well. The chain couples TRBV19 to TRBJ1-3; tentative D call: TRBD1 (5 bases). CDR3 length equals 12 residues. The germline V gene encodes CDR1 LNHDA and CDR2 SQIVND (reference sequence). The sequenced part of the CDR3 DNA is TGTGCCAGTACGGGGGATGGAAACACT. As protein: CASTGDGNT. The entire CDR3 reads CASTGDGNTIYF.

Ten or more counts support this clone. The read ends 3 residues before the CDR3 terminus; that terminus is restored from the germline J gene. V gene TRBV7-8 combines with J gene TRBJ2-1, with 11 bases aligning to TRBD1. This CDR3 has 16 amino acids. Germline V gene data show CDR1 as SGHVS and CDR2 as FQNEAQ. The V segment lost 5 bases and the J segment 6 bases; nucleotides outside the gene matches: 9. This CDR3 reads CASSVRTGGGLNEQFF. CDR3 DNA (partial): TGTGCCAGCAGCGTAAGGACAGGGGGCGGACTCAATGAG.

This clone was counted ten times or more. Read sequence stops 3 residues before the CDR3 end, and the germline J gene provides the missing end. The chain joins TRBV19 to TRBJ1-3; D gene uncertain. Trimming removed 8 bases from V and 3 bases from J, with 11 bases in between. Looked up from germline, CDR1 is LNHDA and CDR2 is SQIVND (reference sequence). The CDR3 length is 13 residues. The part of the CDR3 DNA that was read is TGTGCCAGTTTTCATTACGGTGGAAACACC. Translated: CASFHYGGNT. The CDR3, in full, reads CASFHYGGNTIYF.

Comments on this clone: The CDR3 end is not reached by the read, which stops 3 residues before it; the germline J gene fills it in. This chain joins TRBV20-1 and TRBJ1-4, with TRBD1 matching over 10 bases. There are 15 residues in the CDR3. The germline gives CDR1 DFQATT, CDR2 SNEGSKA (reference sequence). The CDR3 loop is CSASIGGQGNSPLFF. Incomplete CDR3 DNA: TGCAGTGCTAGTATAGGGGGACAGGGGAATTCACCA.

Partial CDR3 DNA: TGTGCCAGCAGGATAGAAAGCGGGGGGTCCAGGGCG. This encodes CASRIESGGSRA. In full, the CDR3 reads CASRIESGGSRAQYF. The rearrangement joins TRBV7-8 to TRBJ2-3; 9 nucleotides agree with TRBD2. Read data end 3 residues before the CDR3 end; the end is taken from the germline J gene. This CDR3 comprises 15 residues. Germline values: CDR1 SGHVS, CDR2 FQNEAQ.

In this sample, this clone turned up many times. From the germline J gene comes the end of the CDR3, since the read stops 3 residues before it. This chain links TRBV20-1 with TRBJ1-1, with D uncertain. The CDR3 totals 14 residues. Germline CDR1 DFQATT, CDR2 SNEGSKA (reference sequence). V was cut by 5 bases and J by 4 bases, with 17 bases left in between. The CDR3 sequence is CSAPRIGGVTEAFF. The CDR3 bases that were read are TGCAGTGCTCCTAGGATCGGCGGGGTCACTGAA.

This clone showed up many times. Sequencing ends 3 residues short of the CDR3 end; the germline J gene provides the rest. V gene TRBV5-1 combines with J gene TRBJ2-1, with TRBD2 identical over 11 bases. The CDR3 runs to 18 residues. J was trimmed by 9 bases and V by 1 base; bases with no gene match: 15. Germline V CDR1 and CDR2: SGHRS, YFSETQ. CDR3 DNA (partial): TGCGCCAGCAGCTTGAGCGGGCGAGGGACTAGCGGTGAGGGTGAG. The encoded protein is CASSLSGRGTSGEGE. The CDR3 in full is CASSLSGRGTSGEGEQFF.

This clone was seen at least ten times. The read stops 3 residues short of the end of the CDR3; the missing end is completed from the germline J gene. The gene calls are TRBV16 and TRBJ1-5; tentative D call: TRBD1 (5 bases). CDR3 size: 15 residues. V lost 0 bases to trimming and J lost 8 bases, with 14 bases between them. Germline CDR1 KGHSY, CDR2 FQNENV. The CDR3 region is CASSQSTIRGKPQHF. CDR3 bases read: TGTGCCAGCAGCCAATCGACAATTAGGGGTAAGCCC. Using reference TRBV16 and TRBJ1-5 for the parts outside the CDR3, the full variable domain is GEEVAQTPKHLVRGEGQKAKLYCAPIKGHSYVFWYQQVLKNEFKFLISFQNENVFDETGMPKERFSAKCLPNSPCSLEIQATKLEDSAVYFCASSQSTIRGKPQHFGDGTRLSIL.

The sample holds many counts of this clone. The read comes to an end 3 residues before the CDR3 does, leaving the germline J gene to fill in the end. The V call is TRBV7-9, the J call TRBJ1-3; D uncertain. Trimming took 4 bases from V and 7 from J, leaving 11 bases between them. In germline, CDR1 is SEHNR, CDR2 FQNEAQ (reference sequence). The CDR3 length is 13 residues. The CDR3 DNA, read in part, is TGTGCCAGCAGCTCTCCTGACGGGAACACC. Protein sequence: CASSSPDGNT. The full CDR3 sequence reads CASSSPDGNTIYF.

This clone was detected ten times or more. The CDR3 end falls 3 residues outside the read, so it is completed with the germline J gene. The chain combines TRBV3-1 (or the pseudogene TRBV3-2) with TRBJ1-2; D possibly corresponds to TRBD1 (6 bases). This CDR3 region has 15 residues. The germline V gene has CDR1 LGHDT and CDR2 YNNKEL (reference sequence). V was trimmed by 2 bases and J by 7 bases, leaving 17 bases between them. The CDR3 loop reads CASSQSLDRISGYTF. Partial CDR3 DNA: TGTGCCAGCAGCCAATCACTGGACAGAATCTCTGGC.

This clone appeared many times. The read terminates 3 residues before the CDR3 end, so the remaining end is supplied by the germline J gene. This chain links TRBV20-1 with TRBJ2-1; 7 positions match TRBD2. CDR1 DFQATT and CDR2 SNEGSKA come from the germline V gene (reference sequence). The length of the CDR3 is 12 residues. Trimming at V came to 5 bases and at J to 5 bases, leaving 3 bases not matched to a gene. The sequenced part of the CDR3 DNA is TGCAGTGCTCGACTAGCCAACAATGAG. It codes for CSARLANNE. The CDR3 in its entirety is CSARLANNEQFF.

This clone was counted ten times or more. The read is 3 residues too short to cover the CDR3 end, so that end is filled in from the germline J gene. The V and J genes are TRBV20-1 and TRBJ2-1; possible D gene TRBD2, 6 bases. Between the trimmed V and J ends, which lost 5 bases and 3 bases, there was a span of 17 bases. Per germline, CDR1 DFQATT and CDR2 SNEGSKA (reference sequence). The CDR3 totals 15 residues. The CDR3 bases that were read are TGCAGTGCTCCTAAATCTAGCGTTGACTACAATGAG. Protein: CSAPKSSVDYNE. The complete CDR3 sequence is CSAPKSSVDYNEQFF.

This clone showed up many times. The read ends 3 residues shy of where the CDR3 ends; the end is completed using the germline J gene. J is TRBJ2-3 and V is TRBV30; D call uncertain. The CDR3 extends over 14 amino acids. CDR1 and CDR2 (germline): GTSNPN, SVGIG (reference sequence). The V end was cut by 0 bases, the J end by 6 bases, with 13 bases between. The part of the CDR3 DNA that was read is TGTGCCTGGAGTGTATTACTTCATGCTGATACG. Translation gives CAWSVLLHADT. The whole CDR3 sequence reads CAWSVLLHADTQYF.

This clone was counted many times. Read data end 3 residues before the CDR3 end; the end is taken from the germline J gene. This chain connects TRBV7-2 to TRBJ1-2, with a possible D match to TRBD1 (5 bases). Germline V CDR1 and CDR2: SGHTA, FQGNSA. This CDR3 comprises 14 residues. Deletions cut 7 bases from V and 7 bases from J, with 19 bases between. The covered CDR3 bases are TGTGCCAGCACCTACCCGGGAGGGGCGCGTGGC. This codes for CASTYPGGARG. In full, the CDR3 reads CASTYPGGARGYTF. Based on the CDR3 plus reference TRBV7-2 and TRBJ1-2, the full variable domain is GAGVSQSPSNKVTEKGKDVELRCDPISGHTALYWYRQSLGQGLEFLIYFQGNSAPDKSGLPSDRFSAERTGGSVSTLTIQRTQQEDSAVYLCASTYPGGARGYTFGSGTRLTVV.

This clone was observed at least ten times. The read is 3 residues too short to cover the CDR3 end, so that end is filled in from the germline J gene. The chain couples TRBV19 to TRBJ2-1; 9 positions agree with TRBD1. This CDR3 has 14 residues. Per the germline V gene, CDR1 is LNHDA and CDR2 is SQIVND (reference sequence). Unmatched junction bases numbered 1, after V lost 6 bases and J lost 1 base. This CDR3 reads CASRTGGSYNEQFF. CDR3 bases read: TGTGCCAGTAGGACAGGGGGATCCTACAATGAG.

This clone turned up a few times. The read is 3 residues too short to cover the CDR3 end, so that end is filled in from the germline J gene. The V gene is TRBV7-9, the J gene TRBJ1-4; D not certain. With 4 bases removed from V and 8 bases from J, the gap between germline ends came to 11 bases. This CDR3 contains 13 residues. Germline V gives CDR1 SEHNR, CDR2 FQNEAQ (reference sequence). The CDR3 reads CASSSGGGEKLFF. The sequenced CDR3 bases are TGTGCCAGCAGCTCGGGAGGCGGGGAAAAA.

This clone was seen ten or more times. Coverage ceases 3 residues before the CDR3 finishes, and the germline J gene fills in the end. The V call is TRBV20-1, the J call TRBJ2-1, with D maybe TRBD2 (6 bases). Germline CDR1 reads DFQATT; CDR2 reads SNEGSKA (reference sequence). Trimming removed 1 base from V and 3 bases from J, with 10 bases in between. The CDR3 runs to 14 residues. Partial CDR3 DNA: TGCAGTGCTAGAGGCCAGCGGGTCTACAATGAG. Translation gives CSARGQRVYNE. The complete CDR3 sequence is CSARGQRVYNEQFF.

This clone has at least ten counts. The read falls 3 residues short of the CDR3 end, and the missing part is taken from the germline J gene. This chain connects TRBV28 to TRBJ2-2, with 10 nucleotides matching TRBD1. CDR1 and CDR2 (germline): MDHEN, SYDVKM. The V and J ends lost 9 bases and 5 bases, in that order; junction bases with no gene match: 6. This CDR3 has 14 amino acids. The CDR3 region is CASSRTGGTGELFF. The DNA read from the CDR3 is TGTGCCAGTTCCCGGACAGGGGGGACCGGGGAG. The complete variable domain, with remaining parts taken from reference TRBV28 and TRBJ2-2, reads DVKVTQSSRYLVKRTGEKVFLECVQDMDHENMFWYRQDPGLGLRLIYFSYDVKMKEKGDIPEGYSVSREKKERFSLILESASTNQTSMYLCASSRTGGTGELFFGEGSRLTVL.

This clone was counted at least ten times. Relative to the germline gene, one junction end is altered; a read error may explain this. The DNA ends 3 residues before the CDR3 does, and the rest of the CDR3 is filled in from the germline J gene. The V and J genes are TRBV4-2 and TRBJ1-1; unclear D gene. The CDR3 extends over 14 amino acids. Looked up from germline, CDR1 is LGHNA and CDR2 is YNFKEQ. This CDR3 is CASSQDRRVGGAFF. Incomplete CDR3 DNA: TGCGCCAGCAGCCAAGATCGAAGGGTTGGAGGC.

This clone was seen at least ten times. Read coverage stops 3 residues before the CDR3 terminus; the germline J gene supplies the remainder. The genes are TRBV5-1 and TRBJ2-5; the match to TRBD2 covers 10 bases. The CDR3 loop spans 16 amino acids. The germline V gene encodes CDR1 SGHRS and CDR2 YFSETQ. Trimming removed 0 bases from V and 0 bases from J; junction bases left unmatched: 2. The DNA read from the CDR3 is TGCGCCAGCAGCTTGGGACTAGCGGGCTACCAAGAGACC. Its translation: CASSLGLAGYQET. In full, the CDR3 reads CASSLGLAGYQETQYF.

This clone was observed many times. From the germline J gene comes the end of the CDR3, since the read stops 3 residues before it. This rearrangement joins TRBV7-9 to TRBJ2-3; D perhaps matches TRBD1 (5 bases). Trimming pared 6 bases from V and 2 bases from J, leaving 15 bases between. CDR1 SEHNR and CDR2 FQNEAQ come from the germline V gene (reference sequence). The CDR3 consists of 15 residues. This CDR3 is CASSADSPYTDTQYF. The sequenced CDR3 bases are TGTGCCAGCAGTGCTGACAGCCCTTACACAGATACG.

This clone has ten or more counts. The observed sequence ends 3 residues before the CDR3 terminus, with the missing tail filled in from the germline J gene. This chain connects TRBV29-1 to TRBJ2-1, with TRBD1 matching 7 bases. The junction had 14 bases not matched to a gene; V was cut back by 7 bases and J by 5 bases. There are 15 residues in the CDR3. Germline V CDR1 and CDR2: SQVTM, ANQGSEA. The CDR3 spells CSASRRDSKDNEQFF. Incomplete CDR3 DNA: TGCAGCGCCTCAAGAAGGGACAGTAAGGACAATGAG.

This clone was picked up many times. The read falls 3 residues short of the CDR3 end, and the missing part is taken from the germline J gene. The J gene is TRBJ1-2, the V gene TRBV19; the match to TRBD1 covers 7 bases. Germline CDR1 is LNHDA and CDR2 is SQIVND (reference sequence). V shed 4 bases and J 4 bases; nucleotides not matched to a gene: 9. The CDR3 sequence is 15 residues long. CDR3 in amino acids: CASSNPPTGIYGYTF. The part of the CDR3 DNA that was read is TGTGCCAGTAGTAACCCCCCGACAGGGATCTATGGC.

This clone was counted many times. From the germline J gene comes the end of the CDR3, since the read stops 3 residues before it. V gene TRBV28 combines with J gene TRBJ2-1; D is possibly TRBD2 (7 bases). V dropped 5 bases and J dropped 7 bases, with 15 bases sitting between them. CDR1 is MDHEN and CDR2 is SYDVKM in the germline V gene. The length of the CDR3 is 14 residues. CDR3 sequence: CASSIRGGVNEQFF. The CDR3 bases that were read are TGTGCCAGCAGTATAAGAGGGGGGGTGAATGAG.